Listed below are T cell receptor beta chains from one sample, sequenced in a study of blood T cell repertoires in COVID-19. The data were produced by immunoSEQ multiplex PCR, yet TCRdb's version contains in-frame clones alone and is incomplete. Here the sample spans around 500,000 clones, more than 75% being singletons. The sequenced sample was PBMCs or T cells enriched from blood (not recorded which). Receptors were obtained from a woman in her forties who had recovered from COVID-19. Both conserved end residues are part of each CDR3. The order of the fields is J gene, clone size, V gene, D gene, CDR3 protein, CDR3 DNA. The D gene is left open where the match is weak. The size field is filled for only some rows; it gives once, few, many or a size class.

J gene: TRBJ2-7; clone size: -; V gene: TRBV14; D gene: -; CDR3 protein: CASSHLGYEQYF; CDR3 DNA: TGTGCCAGCAGCCACCTAGGCTACGAGCAGTACTTC
J gene: TRBJ2-1; clone size: -; V gene: TRBV7-2; D gene: -; CDR3 protein: CASSLQSGRANEQFF; CDR3 DNA: TGTGCCAGCAGCTTACAATCCGGTAGAGCCAATGAGCAGTTCTTC
J gene: TRBJ2-7; clone size: -; V gene: TRBV18; D gene: -; CDR3 protein: CASSPGDYEQYF; CDR3 DNA: TGTGCCAGCTCACCGGGAGACTACGAGCAGTACTTC
J gene: TRBJ2-1; clone size: once; V gene: TRBV6-2/TRBV6-3; D gene: -; CDR3 protein: CASSFPRDEQFF; CDR3 DNA: TGTGCCAGCAGTTTTCCCAGGGATGAGCAGTTCTTC
J gene: TRBJ2-5; clone size: -; V gene: TRBV14; D gene: -; CDR3 protein: CASSHSAGRETQYF; CDR3 DNA: TGTGCCAGCAGCCATTCAGCAGGTCGAGAGACCCAGTACTTC
J gene: TRBJ2-5; clone size: -; V gene: TRBV11-2; D gene: -; CDR3 protein: CASRLAAGETQYF; CDR3 DNA: TGTGCCAGCAGACTAGCTGCCGGGGAGACCCAGTACTTC
J gene: TRBJ2-3; clone size: -; V gene: TRBV29-1; D gene: TRBD1; CDR3 protein: CSARGGQGATDTQYF; CDR3 DNA: TGCAGCGCCCGGGGGGGACAGGGGGCAACAGATACGCAGTATTTT
J gene: TRBJ2-7; clone size: -; V gene: TRBV6-8; D gene: -; CDR3 protein: CASSPLSYEQYF; CDR3 DNA: TGTGCCAGCAGTCCCCTCTCCTACGAGCAGTACTTC
J gene: TRBJ1-3; clone size: -; V gene: TRBV11-2; D gene: -; CDR3 protein: CASSSRGNTIYF; CDR3 DNA: TGTGCCAGCAGCTCGAGAGGTAACACCATATATTTT
J gene: TRBJ2-1; clone size: -; V gene: TRBV27; D gene: TRBD1; CDR3 protein: CATRTGINNEQFF; CDR3 DNA: TGTGCCACTAGGACAGGAATAAACAATGAGCAGTTCTTC
J gene: TRBJ1-5; clone size: -; V gene: TRBV27; D gene: -; CDR3 protein: CASGGRPGGSNQPQHF; CDR3 DNA: TGTGCCAGCGGGGGGCGGCCCGGGGGGAGCAATCAGCCCCAGCATTTT
J gene: TRBJ1-2; clone size: -; V gene: TRBV7-2; D gene: TRBD1; CDR3 protein: CASSIDRGNYGYTF; CDR3 DNA: TGTGCCAGCAGCATCGACAGGGGTAACTATGGCTACACCTTC
J gene: TRBJ2-2; clone size: -; V gene: TRBV7-9; D gene: TRBD2; CDR3 protein: CASSPSGGNTGELFF; CDR3 DNA: TGTGCCAGCAGCCCTAGCGGGGGTAACACCGGGGAGCTGTTTTTT
J gene: TRBJ1-2; clone size: once; V gene: TRBV12-3/TRBV12-4; D gene: -; CDR3 protein: CASSFLGGYGYTF; CDR3 DNA: TGTGCCAGCAGTTTTTTGGGGGGCTATGGCTACACCTTC
J gene: TRBJ1-2; clone size: -; V gene: TRBV6-2/TRBV6-3; D gene: TRBD1; CDR3 protein: CASSPNRDRARGGYTF; CDR3 DNA: TGTGCCAGCAGCCCAAACCGGGACAGGGCCCGAGGGGGCTACACCTTC
J gene: TRBJ1-5; clone size: -; V gene: TRBV19; D gene: TRBD1; CDR3 protein: CATRRTGGLNQPQHF; CDR3 DNA: TGTGCCACTAGACGGACAGGGGGCCTCAATCAGCCCCAGCATTTT
J gene: TRBJ2-7; clone size: once; V gene: TRBV18; D gene: -; CDR3 protein: CASSSGSRGYEQYF; CDR3 DNA: TGTGCCAGCTCATCGGGATCTCGGGGCTACGAGCAGTACTTC
J gene: TRBJ2-1; clone size: -; V gene: TRBV7-9; D gene: -; CDR3 protein: CASSPDPQGQFF; CDR3 DNA: TGTGCCAGCAGCCCGGACCCACAGGGGCAGTTCTTC
J gene: TRBJ1-4; clone size: few; V gene: TRBV2; D gene: TRBD1; CDR3 protein: CASSSRGLGEKLFF; CDR3 DNA: TGTGCCAGCAGTTCCAGGGGGCTGGGTGAAAAACTGTTTTTT
J gene: TRBJ2-1; clone size: -; V gene: TRBV7-6; D gene: -; CDR3 protein: CASSPPGVEVDEQFF; CDR3 DNA: TGTGCCAGCAGCCCGCCCGGGGTAGAGGTGGATGAGCAGTTCTTC
J gene: TRBJ1-1; clone size: -; V gene: TRBV5-4; D gene: TRBD1; CDR3 protein: CASSLGQGMAEAFF; CDR3 DNA: TGTGCCAGCAGCTTGGGACAGGGGATGGCTGAAGCTTTCTTT
J gene: TRBJ2-5; clone size: -; V gene: TRBV7-8; D gene: -; CDR3 protein: CALARFGETQYF; CDR3 DNA: TGTGCCCTTGCCCGGTTCGGGGAGACCCAGTACTTC
J gene: TRBJ1-5; clone size: -; V gene: TRBV6-5; D gene: TRBD1; CDR3 protein: CASSWTGVGNQPQHF; CDR3 DNA: TGTGCCAGCAGCTGGACAGGGGTCGGCAATCAGCCCCAGCATTTT
J gene: TRBJ2-3; clone size: -; V gene: TRBV7-9; D gene: -; CDR3 protein: CASSYSGTTDTQYF; CDR3 DNA: TGTGCCAGCAGCTATAGCGGAACCACAGATACGCAGTATTTT
J gene: TRBJ2-7; clone size: -; V gene: TRBV4-3; D gene: TRBD1; CDR3 protein: CASSRNGQGLYEQYF; CDR3 DNA: TGCGCCAGCAGCCGGAATGGACAGGGCCTCTACGAGCAGTACTTC
J gene: TRBJ2-1; clone size: -; V gene: TRBV29-1; D gene: TRBD1; CDR3 protein: CSVSTGKLYNEQFF; CDR3 DNA: TGCAGCGTATCGACAGGGAAGCTGTACAATGAGCAGTTCTTC
J gene: TRBJ1-2; clone size: -; V gene: TRBV12-3/TRBV12-4; D gene: -; CDR3 protein: CASSSDAWGGYTF; CDR3 DNA: TGTGCCAGCAGTTCGGATGCTTGGGGCGGCTACACCTTC
J gene: TRBJ1-2; clone size: -; V gene: TRBV5-8; D gene: -; CDR3 protein: CASSQDRTFFYGYTF; CDR3 DNA: TGTGCCAGCAGCCAGGACCGGACTTTTTTCTATGGCTACACCTTC
J gene: TRBJ2-7; clone size: -; V gene: TRBV7-2; D gene: TRBD2; CDR3 protein: CASSQLAGGLISYEQYF; CDR3 DNA: TGTGCCAGCAGCCAACTAGCGGGAGGGCTCATCTCCTACGAGCAGTACTTC
J gene: TRBJ1-3; clone size: -; V gene: TRBV13; D gene: -; CDR3 protein: CASSIQVSGNTIYF; CDR3 DNA: TGTGCCAGCAGCATTCAGGTCTCTGGAAACACCATATATTTT
J gene: TRBJ1-2; clone size: -; V gene: TRBV28; D gene: TRBD1; CDR3 protein: CASSFRGQNYGYTF; CDR3 DNA: TGTGCCAGCAGTTTCCGGGGACAGAACTATGGCTACACCTTC
J gene: TRBJ2-1; clone size: -; V gene: TRBV7-9; D gene: -; CDR3 protein: CASSLGLTTVSYNEQFF; CDR3 DNA: TGTGCCAGCAGCTTAGGTTTGACTACCGTATCATACAATGAGCAGTTCTTC
J gene: TRBJ2-7; clone size: -; V gene: TRBV6-2/TRBV6-3; D gene: -; CDR3 protein: CASSYTVDYEQYF; CDR3 DNA: TGTGCCAGCAGTTACACAGTAGACTACGAGCAGTACTTC
J gene: TRBJ1-2; clone size: -; V gene: TRBV20-1; D gene: -; CDR3 protein: CSASRQLLDGYTF; CDR3 DNA: TGCAGTGCTAGTAGACAGCTTCTCGATGGCTACACCTTC
J gene: TRBJ2-7; clone size: -; V gene: TRBV2; D gene: TRBD2; CDR3 protein: CASEPAGSVLREQYF; CDR3 DNA: TGTGCCAGCGAGCCAGCGGGATCCGTTTTACGCGAGCAGTACTTC
J gene: TRBJ2-1; clone size: -; V gene: TRBV2; D gene: -; CDR3 protein: CASSEYSSYNEQFF; CDR3 DNA: TGTGCCAGCAGTGAATATAGCTCCTACAATGAGCAGTTCTTC
J gene: TRBJ2-3; clone size: -; V gene: TRBV6-2/TRBV6-3; D gene: TRBD2; CDR3 protein: CASSGFREGRDTQYF; CDR3 DNA: TGTGCCAGCAGTGGCTTCCGGGAGGGGAGAGATACGCAGTATTTT
J gene: TRBJ1-6; clone size: -; V gene: TRBV30; D gene: TRBD1; CDR3 protein: CAWSRGTGANSPLHF; CDR3 DNA: TGTGCCTGGAGCAGGGGGACAGGAGCTAATTCACCCCTCCACTTT
J gene: TRBJ1-2; clone size: -; V gene: TRBV19; D gene: -; CDR3 protein: CASRAESNYGYTF; CDR3 DNA: TGTGCCAGTAGGGCGGAAAGTAACTATGGCTACACCTTC
J gene: TRBJ2-7; clone size: -; V gene: TRBV6-1; D gene: -; CDR3 protein: CASSEAPVAEPTYEQYF; CDR3 DNA: TGTGCCAGCAGTGAAGCACCCGTAGCGGAGCCTACCTACGAGCAGTACTTC
J gene: TRBJ2-3; clone size: -; V gene: TRBV5-6; D gene: -; CDR3 protein: CATTGHSTDTQYF; CDR3 DNA: TGTGCCACCACGGGACATAGCACAGATACGCAGTATTTT
J gene: TRBJ1-6; clone size: -; V gene: TRBV10-3; D gene: -; CDR3 protein: CAISDNSAGVENSPLHF; CDR3 DNA: TGTGCCATCAGTGACAATTCGGCAGGGGTGGAGAATTCACCCCTCCACTTT
J gene: TRBJ2-7; clone size: -; V gene: TRBV6-5; D gene: TRBD1; CDR3 protein: CASKGQDGSEQYF; CDR3 DNA: TGTGCCAGCAAGGGACAGGACGGATCCGAGCAGTACTTC
J gene: TRBJ1-1; clone size: -; V gene: TRBV30; D gene: TRBD1; CDR3 protein: CAWYRGRGTEAFF; CDR3 DNA: TGTGCCTGGTACAGGGGGCGAGGCACTGAAGCTTTCTTT
J gene: TRBJ2-7; clone size: -; V gene: TRBV9; D gene: -; CDR3 protein: CASSAGNSYEQYF; CDR3 DNA: TGTGCCAGCAGCGCGGGGAACTCCTACGAGCAGTACTTC
J gene: TRBJ1-1; clone size: few; V gene: TRBV7-2; D gene: -; CDR3 protein: CASSFSGLGTHSTDGAFF; CDR3 DNA: TGTGCCAGCAGCTTTAGTGGGCTCGGGACACACTCCACTGACGGGGCTTTCTTT
J gene: TRBJ1-4; clone size: -; V gene: TRBV19; D gene: TRBD1; CDR3 protein: CASSQRTGSNEKLFF; CDR3 DNA: TGTGCCAGTAGTCAAAGGACAGGCTCCAATGAAAAACTGTTTTTT
J gene: TRBJ1-6; clone size: -; V gene: TRBV5-1; D gene: TRBD1; CDR3 protein: CASSSTGQHNSPLHF; CDR3 DNA: TGCGCCAGCAGCTCCACGGGACAGCATAATTCACCCCTCCACTTT
J gene: TRBJ1-3; clone size: -; V gene: TRBV5-1; D gene: -; CDR3 protein: CASSKDSSGNTIYF; CDR3 DNA: TGCGCCAGCAGCAAGGACAGCTCTGGAAACACCATATATTTT
J gene: TRBJ1-5; clone size: -; V gene: TRBV6-5; D gene: -; CDR3 protein: CASRREINQPQHF; CDR3 DNA: TGTGCCAGCAGGAGGGAGATCAATCAGCCCCAGCATTTT
J gene: TRBJ2-2; clone size: once; V gene: TRBV30; D gene: TRBD1; CDR3 protein: CAWSRQGNTGELFF; CDR3 DNA: TGTGCCTGGAGTCGACAGGGGAACACCGGGGAGCTGTTTTTT
J gene: TRBJ1-6; clone size: few; V gene: TRBV30; D gene: -; CDR3 protein: CAWSDQGSSPLHF; CDR3 DNA: TGTGCCTGGAGTGACCAGGGAAGTTCACCCCTCCACTTT
J gene: TRBJ1-1; clone size: -; V gene: TRBV12-5; D gene: -; CDR3 protein: CASGFTTENTEAFF; CDR3 DNA: TGTGCTAGTGGTTTCACGACAGAGAACACTGAAGCTTTCTTT
J gene: TRBJ1-1; clone size: -; V gene: TRBV12-3/TRBV12-4; D gene: -; CDR3 protein: CASSFSGNTEAFF; CDR3 DNA: TGTGCCAGCAGTTTCTCAGGGAACACTGAAGCTTTCTTT
J gene: TRBJ2-5; clone size: -; V gene: TRBV27; D gene: TRBD1; CDR3 protein: CASSPGAAGGPETQYF; CDR3 DNA: TGTGCCAGCAGTCCCGGTGCTGCAGGGGGACCAGAGACCCAGTACTTC
J gene: TRBJ2-7; clone size: -; V gene: TRBV19; D gene: TRBD1; CDR3 protein: CASKQGANEQYF; CDR3 DNA: TGTGCCAGTAAACAGGGGGCGAACGAGCAGTACTTC
J gene: TRBJ2-3; clone size: -; V gene: TRBV2; D gene: TRBD2; CDR3 protein: CASSPLAGGADTQYF; CDR3 DNA: TGTGCCAGCAGTCCTCTAGCGGGAGGGGCAGATACGCAGTATTTT
J gene: TRBJ2-3; clone size: -; V gene: TRBV29-1; D gene: TRBD2; CDR3 protein: CSGKGVTSGSTDTQYF; CDR3 DNA: TGCAGCGGGAAGGGGGTGACTAGCGGGAGCACAGATACGCAGTATTTT
J gene: TRBJ1-1; clone size: -; V gene: TRBV6-5; D gene: -; CDR3 protein: CASSYTGTNTEAFF; CDR3 DNA: TGTGCCAGCAGTTACACAGGGACGAACACTGAAGCTTTCTTT